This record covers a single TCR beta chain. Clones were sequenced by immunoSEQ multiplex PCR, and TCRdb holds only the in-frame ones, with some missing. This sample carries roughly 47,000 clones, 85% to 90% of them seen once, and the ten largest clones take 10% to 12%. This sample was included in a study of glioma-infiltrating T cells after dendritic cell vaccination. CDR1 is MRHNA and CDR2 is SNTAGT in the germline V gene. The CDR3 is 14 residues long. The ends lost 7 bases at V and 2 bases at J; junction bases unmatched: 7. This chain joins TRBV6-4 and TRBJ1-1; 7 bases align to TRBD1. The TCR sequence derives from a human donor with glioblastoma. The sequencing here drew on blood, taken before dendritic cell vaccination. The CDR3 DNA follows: TGTGCCAGCAAGGGTGGACAGGCAAACACTGAAGCTTTCTTT. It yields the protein CASKGGQANTEAFF.